This TCR beta chain was recorded in a study of blood T cell repertoires in COVID-19. Trimming took 3 bases from V and 4 from J, leaving 12 bases between them. CDR1 is SQVTM and CDR2 is ANQGSEA in the germline V gene. CDR3 size: 13 residues. Profiled with immunoSEQ multiplex PCR; TCRdb holds only in-frame clones, not every one. The table has about 220,000 clones, more than 65% seen once. This clonotype was sampled from a man between 40 and 49 years old who had recovered from COVID-19. The sequencing input was peripheral blood. This chain uses TRBV29-1 with TRBJ1-2; D is possibly TRBD1 (5 bases). In DNA, the CDR3 is TGCAGCGTTGAGCGGGACGGGACCTATGGCTACACCTTC. Encoded protein: CSVERDGTYGYTF.